The 20 T cell receptor beta chains in this list originate from one sample, sequenced in a study of T cells in Graves' hyperthyroidism and ophthalmopathy. Researchers amplified the TCR beta CDR3 regions from RNA transcripts. Initially, a first-round RT-PCR of the TCR CDR3 employed the HTBI primer set. One entry per CDR3 protein results from TCRdb running MiXCR on the multiplex PCR reads. This sample has about 560,000 distinct CDR3 sequences; 11% to 15% occur once, and the top ten carry approximately 13%. The sequenced sample was blood. The source is a woman aged 40 to 49 with Graves' hyperthyroidism.

Notes on this clonotype: An end of the junction does not agree with germline; a read error may underlie this. This chain connects TRBV20-1 to TRBJ1-1, with D possibly TRBD1 on 5 matching bases. CDR3 length: 15 amino acids. The germline V gene encodes CDR1 DFQATT and CDR2 SNEGSKA (reference sequence). CDR3 sequence: CSARVPGGADTEAFF. The CDR3 nucleotides read TGCAGTGCTAGAGTGCCGGGAGGGGCGGACACTGAGGCTTTCTTT.

The sample holds many counts of this clonotype. The J gene is TRBJ1-2, the V gene TRBV30, with D possibly matching TRBD1 (5 bases). The CDR3 has 17 amino acids. The germline gives CDR1 GTSNPN, CDR2 SVGIG (reference sequence). Trimming stripped 3 bases from V and 8 bases from J, with 28 bases between. For the CDR3, the DNA is TGTGCCTGGAGAGCGTCCGGGACGGAGGCACCCCCAATAGGCTACACCTTC. This gives the protein CAWRASGTEAPPIGYTF.

The table lists this clonotype with many counts. The gene calls are TRBV28 and TRBJ2-7, with 8 bases aligning to TRBD1. The germline gives CDR1 MDHEN, CDR2 SYDVKM. After removal of 8 bases from V and 5 bases from J, the junction contained 14 bases not matched to a gene. The CDR3 has 15 residues. CDR3 coding DNA: TGTGCCAGCGGATCGTTTGGACAGGGTGGCAACGAGCAGTACTTC. Its translation: CASGSFGQGGNEQYF.

This clonotype has a count of ten or more. The V and J genes are TRBV6-1 and TRBJ1-2, with a tentative D call TRBD1 (6 bases). V was cut by 1 base and J by 8 bases, with 14 bases left in between. CDR1 is MNHNS and CDR2 is SASEGT in the germline V gene. This CDR3 has 14 residues. The CDR3 DNA sequence: TGTGCCAGCAGTGAAGACGGGGGCAGGGGAGGCTACACCTTC. It encodes CASSEDGGRGGYTF.

This clonotype was found many times. This sequence joins TRBV12-3 or TRBV12-4 and TRBJ2-5; the D gene is possibly TRBD1 (6 bases). The CDR3 loop spans 16 amino acids. V shed 5 bases and J shed 1 base, with 17 bases lying between them. The CDR3 loop reads CASSPRWGLFQETQYF. Here the CDR3 DNA reads TGTGCCAGCAGTCCAAGGTGGGGGCTTTTCCAAGAGACCCAGTACTTC.

Ten or more counts support this clonotype. The chain is built from TRBV5-1 and TRBJ2-7; 8 nucleotides agree with TRBD2. This CDR3 has 13 residues. Losses at the gene ends were 4 bases for V and 4 bases for J; bases not matched to a gene: 4. Germline V CDR1 and CDR2: SGHRS, YFSETQ. CDR3 region: CASSRAGEYEQYF. Here the CDR3 DNA reads TGCGCCAGCAGCCGAGCGGGAGAGTACGAGCAGTACTTC.

In its sample, this clonotype was seen many times. This rearrangement joins TRBV7-6 to TRBJ2-5, with D perhaps matching TRBD1 (5 bases). The germline CDR1 and CDR2 sequences are SGHVS and FNYEAQ. This CDR3 has 15 amino acids. V was cut by 2 bases and J by 2 bases, with 12 bases left in between. CDR3 protein: CASSLIAGLQETQYF. The CDR3 DNA is TGTGCCAGCAGCTTAATAGCAGGGCTACAAGAGACCCAGTACTTC.

This clonotype was counted at least ten times. The chain is built from TRBV7-2 and TRBJ2-1; 7 nucleotides align to TRBD2. This CDR3 is 16 amino acids long. Germline V gene sequence: CDR1 SGHTA, CDR2 FQGNSA. V shed 0 bases, J shed 1 base, and the junction held 3 bases outside the gene matches. The CDR3 DNA follows: TGTGCCAGCAGCTTAGCAACTAGCGCTTCCTACAATGAGCAGTTCTTC. Translation: CASSLATSASYNEQFF. The entire variable domain, with the rest obtained from reference TRBV7-2 and TRBJ2-1, is as follows: GAGVSQSPSNKVTEKGKDVELRCDPISGHTALYWYRQSLGQGLEFLIYFQGNSAPDKSGLPSDRFSAERTGGSVSTLTIQRTQQEDSAVYLCASSLATSASYNEQFFGPGTRLTVL.

This clonotype was detected ten times or more. The rearrangement links TRBV7-2 to TRBJ2-7, with 9 bases identical to TRBD2. Unmatched junction bases numbered 0, after V lost 1 base and J lost 5 bases. Germline CDR1 reads SGHTA; CDR2 reads FQGNSA. CDR3 length: 13 residues. The CDR3 DNA reads TGTGCCAGCAGCTTAGTAGCGGGAGACGAGCAGTACTTC. Translation gives CASSLVAGDEQYF.

This clonotype was seen only a few times. The chain employs TRBV5-1 and TRBJ2-1; TRBD2 might be the D (6 bases). The V end was cut by 4 bases, the J end by 0 bases, with 14 bases between. This CDR3 is 16 amino acids long. Looked up from germline, CDR1 is SGHRS and CDR2 is YFSETQ. CDR3 sequence reads: CASSLIAASSYNEQFF. The CDR3 DNA sequence: TGCGCCAGCAGCCTTATAGCGGCTAGCTCCTACAATGAGCAGTTCTTC. The entire variable domain, with the rest obtained from reference TRBV5-1 and TRBJ2-1, is as follows: KAGVTQTPRYLIKTRGQQVTLSCSPISGHRSVSWYQQTPGQGLQFLFEYFSETQRNKGNFPGRFSGRQFSNSRSEMNVSTLELGDSALYLCASSLIAASSYNEQFFGPGTRLTVL.

The V and J genes are TRBV19 and TRBJ1-5; D is perhaps TRBD1 (5 bases). The V gene lost 7 bases and the J gene lost 4 bases, with 11 bases spanning the gap. The CDR3 runs to 13 residues. Germline-derived CDR1 and CDR2 are LNHDA and SQIVND (reference sequence). The DNA for the CDR3 is TGTGCCAGTAATAACCAGGGAAATCAGCCCCAGCATTTT. Protein sequence: CASNNQGNQPQHF. Full variable domain (missing parts from reference TRBV19 and TRBJ1-5): DGGITQSPKYLFRKEGQNVTLSCEQNLNHDAMYWYRQDPGQGLRLIYYSQIVNDFQKGDIAEGYSVSREKKESFPLTVTSAQKNPTAFYLCASNNQGNQPQHFGDGTRLSIL.

J is TRBJ2-2 and V is TRBV24-1; no reliable D call. The CDR3 is made up of 15 amino acids. Between the trimmed V and J ends, which lost 3 bases and 7 bases, there was a span of 14 bases. Germline V gene data show CDR1 as KGHDR and CDR2 as SFDVKD. For the CDR3, the DNA is TGTGCCACCAGTGATCCAACGGTGGGCGACGGGGAGCTGTTTTTT. Translated: CATSDPTVGDGELFF.

This clonotype was seen only a few times. The chain joins TRBV7-3 to TRBJ2-2; D possibly corresponds to TRBD1 (6 bases). V was pared by 5 bases and J by 2 bases, with 15 bases between. This CDR3 has 16 amino acids. Germline V CDR1 and CDR2: SGHTA, FQGTGA. The CDR3 sequence is CASSGLGAVNTGELFF. CDR3 nucleotides: TGTGCCAGCAGCGGGCTGGGGGCGGTCAACACCGGGGAGCTGTTTTTT.

This clonotype has just a few counts. The CDR3 DNA reads as TGCAGTGCTAGAGATATGGATCAGCCCCAGCATTTT. Protein sequence: CSARDMDQPQHF. The chain uses TRBV20-1 and TRBJ1-5; D unresolved. The CDR3 has 12 residues. Germline loops: CDR1 DFQATT, CDR2 SNEGSKA (reference sequence). V shed 0 bases and J shed 5 bases, with 5 bases lying between them.

This clonotype was detected ten times or more. V usage is TRBV29-1 and J usage is TRBJ2-1, with a weak D call TRBD1 (6 bases). CDR3 size: 12 residues. Germline V lookup: CDR1 SQVTM, CDR2 ANQGSEA. Trimming removed 3 bases at V and 5 bases at J, with 8 bases between. The CDR3 reads CSVEDSNNEQFF. The CDR3 region has the DNA TGCAGCGTTGAGGACAGCAACAATGAGCAGTTCTTC.

The sample holds many counts of this clonotype. The chain carries TRBV5-8 and TRBJ1-2, with D possibly being TRBD1 (5 bases). The CDR3 extends over 15 amino acids. Trimming stripped 4 bases from V and 2 bases from J, with 15 bases between. The germline V gene encodes CDR1 SGHTS and CDR2 YDEGEE. CDR3 DNA: TGTGCCAGCAGCGACTTTGGGGGAACGAACTATGGCTACACCTTC. Its translation: CASSDFGGTNYGYTF.

The table lists this clonotype with many counts. The V and J genes are TRBV12-3 or TRBV12-4 and TRBJ2-1, with 7 bases that match TRBD2. This CDR3 is 13 amino acids long. V gave up 3 bases and J gave up 9 bases; unmatched junction bases: 5. The CDR3 nucleotides are TGTGCCAGCAGTTTTTCGAGGGAGGGTGAGCAGTTCTTC. It is translated as CASSFSREGEQFF.

At least ten counts were recorded for this clonotype. This chain uses TRBV7-9 with TRBJ2-7; unclear D gene. Germline V gives CDR1 SEHNR, CDR2 FQNEAQ (reference sequence). This CDR3 region has 13 residues. The germline V and J ends were trimmed by 4 bases and 0 bases, with 7 bases remaining between them. As DNA, the CDR3 is TGTGCCAGCAGCTCGGAAAGCTCCTACGAGCAGTACTTC. Translating it yields CASSSESSYEQYF. Full variable domain (missing parts from reference TRBV7-9 and TRBJ2-7): DTGVSQNPRHKITKRGQNVTFRCDPISEHNRLYWYRQTLGQGPEFLTYFQNEAQLEKSRLLSDRFSAERPKGSFSTLEIQRTEQGDSAMYLCASSSESSYEQYFGPGTRLTVT.

This rearrangement joins TRBV7-3 to TRBJ2-7; D is undetermined. With 2 bases removed from V and 0 bases from J, the gap between germline ends came to 14 bases. The CDR3 totals 16 residues. The germline V gene encodes CDR1 SGHTA and CDR2 FQGTGA. The CDR3 region is CASSLVYGGSSYEQYF. CDR3 sequence (DNA): TGTGCCAGCAGCTTAGTTTATGGCGGTAGCTCCTACGAGCAGTACTTC.

This sequence joins TRBV10-3 and TRBJ2-2; 7 nucleotides line up with TRBD1. Germline trimming cut 10 bases from V and 7 bases from J; bases unmatched to any gene: 9. There are 13 residues in the CDR3. Germline lookup yields CDR1 ENHRY and CDR2 SYGVKD. The CDR3 here is CAKRDRESGELFF. CDR3 DNA: TGTGCCAAAAGAGACAGGGAGAGCGGGGAGCTGTTTTTT.